This T cell receptor beta chain emerged from a study of shared clonotypes between healthy human individuals. Study-wide findings and caveats: Against clonotypes common to all four donors, non-shared ones had lower generation probabilities.

For every subset, genomic DNA was evenly distributed across several immunoSEQ plates. Data came from immunoSEQ multiplex PCR; TCRdb stores just in-frame clones and leaves some out. The sample yields about 2.2 million clones, around 93% seen once. Germline V gives CDR1 SEHNR, CDR2 FQNEAQ (reference sequence). The ends were cut back, 5 bases at V and 3 bases at J, with 19 bases in the middle. The CDR3 is 16 amino acids. As for this clone: Its target is unknown.

Naive CD8 populations comprised CD45RO-negative cells positively selected for CCR7, excluding terminally differentiated effector memory CD45RA+ cells. This receptor was obtained from a young man in good health. Some clones in this sample may be carry-over from other donors' samples. J is TRBJ2-5 and V is TRBV7-9; tentative D call: TRBD2 (6 bases). Sequenced input: naive CD8+ T cells from PBMCs. Here the CDR3 DNA reads TGTGCCAGCAGCCTCTACCTGGGGGGTAGGGAAGAGACCCAGTACTTC. Translation: CASSLYLGGREETQYF.